Listed below are T cell receptor beta chains from one sample, sequenced in a study of blood T cells in healthy people across ages. MiXCR, run by TCRdb on the 5' RACE reads, gives a single entry per CDR3 protein. The data show over 1,200,000 distinct CDR3 sequences, with roughly 64% seen just once and 6.5% to 8% held by the top ten. The sample taken for sequencing was blood. The receptors stem from a man aged 18 to 30 in good health. CDR3s include the opening cysteine and the closing phenylalanine or tryptophan. The D gene is left open where the match is weak. Size is stated for part of the rows, as once, few or many counts, or as a class when the clone is expanded.

clone_size j_call v_call d_call cdr3_nt cdr3_aa
- TRBJ2-7 TRBV6-1 - TGTGCCAGCAGTAGTGGTGCAGTCGAGCAGTACTTC CASSSGAVEQYF
few TRBJ2-3 TRBV27 TRBD1 TGTGCCAGCAGTTTGGGACAGGTATCCACAGATACGCAGTATTTT CASSLGQVSTDTQYF
few TRBJ2-7 TRBV7-8 - TGTGCCAGCAGCTTAGACCCCCCTAACGAGCAGTACTTC CASSLDPPNEQYF
few TRBJ2-7 TRBV20-1 TRBD2 TGCAGTGCTTCAGCTAGCGGAGACGTGGGGGAGCAGTACTTC CSASASGDVGEQYF
few TRBJ2-1 TRBV27 TRBD2 TGTGCCAGCAGGACGGGACTAGCGGGTGATGAGCAGTTCTTC CASRTGLAGDEQFF
few TRBJ1-6 TRBV6-5 - TGTGCCAGCAGGACCATAATTTCACCCCTCCACTTT CASRTIISPLHF
- TRBJ2-3 TRBV20-1 - TGCAGTGCCCGTCAGACAGGAGATACGCAGTATTTT CSARQTGDTQYF
once TRBJ1-2 TRBV5-1 TRBD1 TGCGCCAGCAGCCAGACAGGGGCGAGGAGTTTTAATGGCTACACCTTC CASSQTGARSFNGYTF
few TRBJ2-7 TRBV6-2/TRBV6-3 TRBD1 TGTGCCAGCAGTCAAGACAGGGCCGAGCAGTACTTC CASSQDRAEQYF
- TRBJ2-1 TRBV4-1 TRBD2 TGCGCCAGCAGCCAAGGACTAGCGGGAGGTTACTCCTACAATGAGCAGTTCTTC CASSQGLAGGYSYNEQFF
- TRBJ1-1 TRBV27 - TGTGCCAGCAGTTTATGCCATCACACTGAAGCTTTCTTT CASSLCHHTEAFF
- TRBJ2-1 TRBV27 - TGTGCCAGCAGTCCCCAATGGGGGAATGAGCAGTTCTTC CASSPQWGNEQFF
- TRBJ2-2 TRBV6-5 - TGTGCCAGCAGTTACCAAAGTACGACGAACACCGGGGAGCTGTTTTTT CASSYQSTTNTGELFF
- TRBJ2-7 TRBV10-3 - TGTGCCATCAGGTGGGACGGAGGGGCTCACGAGCAGTACTTC CAIRWDGGAHEQYF
- TRBJ2-1 TRBV5-5 - TGTGCCAGCGGCGCCTGGGAGCTTACCCAAGAATTCTACAATGAGCAGTTCTTC CASGAWELTQEFYNEQFF
- TRBJ2-7 TRBV7-2 - TGTGCCAGCAGTAAAGTGGGCCACGAGCAGTACTTC CASSKVGHEQYF
- TRBJ1-1 TRBV27 - TGTGCCAGCAGTTCACTTCGGGCTGAAGCTTTCTTT CASSSLRAEAFF
many TRBJ2-2 TRBV20-1 - TGCAGTGCTAGAGATTTTCTCAGGACAGCCAACGCGAACACCGGGGAGCTGTTTTTT CSARDFLRTANANTGELFF
- TRBJ2-1 TRBV12-3/TRBV12-4 - TGTGCCAGCAGTTGGGGCGGCTATGAGCAGTTCTTC CASSWGGYEQFF
- TRBJ2-1 TRBV29-1 - TGCAACGTTGATCCCCAGGGGCTGGGGGGTGAGCAGTTCTTC CNVDPQGLGGEQFF
few TRBJ2-3 TRBV29-1 - TGCAGCGTTAAAGCGCCAACTAGCACAGATACGCAGTATTTT CSVKAPTSTDTQYF
once TRBJ2-3 TRBV6-5 TRBD2 TGTGCCAGCAGGACTAGCTCCTACACAGATACGCAGTATTTT CASRTSSYTDTQYF